Listed below are T cell receptor beta chains from one sample, sequenced in a study of blood T cell repertoires in COVID-19. Measured with immunoSEQ multiplex PCR; TCRdb has only the in-frame clones, and not every one. The profile covers under 150,000 clones, with 88% appearing a single time and more than 9% taken by the ten largest. The sequenced sample was peripheral blood. These receptor sequences come from a man in his forties or fifties with active or convalescent COVID-19. Both conserved end residues are part of each CDR3. The D gene is left open where the match is weak. A clone size is listed for some rows: how often the clone was seen (once, few, many), or a class if it is expanded.

v_call	clone_size	cdr3_length	j_call	d_call	cdr3_aa	cdr3_nt
TRBV11-3	NA	16	TRBJ1-6	NA	CASSLDRSRDNSPLHF	TGTGCCAGCAGCTTAGATAGGAGCAGGGATAATTCACCCCTCCACTTT
TRBV4-1	NA	16	TRBJ2-1	TRBD2	CASSPRLAGAYNEQFF	TGCGCCAGCAGCCCCCGACTAGCGGGGGCCTACAATGAGCAGTTCTTC
TRBV18	NA	15	TRBJ2-5	TRBD1	CASSPTGGAGETQYF	TGTGCCAGCTCACCGACAGGGGGCGCGGGGGAGACCCAGTACTTC
TRBV5-1	once	17	TRBJ2-2	TRBD2	CASSSAGLARETGELFF	TGCGCCAGCAGCTCTGCGGGACTAGCAAGGGAGACCGGGGAGCTGTTTTTT
TRBV4-1	NA	16	TRBJ2-7	NA	CASSQEGFLSSYEQYF	TGCGCCAGCAGCCAAGAGGGCTTCCTGAGCTCCTACGAGCAGTACTTC
TRBV19	NA	14	TRBJ2-3	NA	CASTPRRDTDTQYF	TGTGCCAGTACGCCAAGGCGGGATACAGATACGCAGTATTTT
TRBV27	NA	15	TRBJ2-7	NA	CASSFSPGLIYEQYF	TGTGCCAGCAGTTTTTCGCCTGGACTAATCTACGAGCAGTACTTC
TRBV29-1	NA	13	TRBJ1-2	TRBD1	CSVDAGGFYGYTF	TGCAGCGTTGACGCAGGGGGCTTCTATGGCTACACCTTC
TRBV11-2	NA	18	TRBJ1-5	TRBD1	CASSLERDRQYSNQPQHF	TGTGCCAGCAGCTTAGAGCGGGACAGGCAATATAGCAATCAGCCCCAGCATTTT
TRBV6-6	NA	13	TRBJ2-1	NA	CASSPRSYNEQFF	TGTGCCAGCAGCCCTCGGTCCTACAATGAGCAGTTCTTC
TRBV11-2	once	17	TRBJ2-7	TRBD2	CASSSKLSGRAPYEQYF	TGTGCCAGCAGCTCCAAACTAAGCGGGAGGGCTCCCTACGAGCAGTACTTC
TRBV18	NA	14	TRBJ1-4	TRBD1	CASSPGTGGEKLFF	TGTGCCAGCTCACCCGGGACAGGGGGCGAAAAACTGTTTTTT
TRBV28	NA	15	TRBJ1-5	TRBD1	CASNGQGISNQPQHF	TGTGCCAGTAATGGACAGGGGATTAGCAATCAGCCCCAGCATTTT
TRBV19	NA	16	TRBJ2-3	TRBD2	CASTPWLAGLPDTQYF	TGTGCCAGTACCCCGTGGTTAGCGGGACTCCCAGATACGCAGTATTTT